This record looks at one TCR beta chain sequence and its context. The data belong to a study of blood T cell repertoires in COVID-19. Study-wide background: Samples of COVID-19 (acute and convalescent) were obtained from the United States, Italy and Spain. The analysed material was cDNA or gDNA that came from T cells, B-cell-depleted T cells, or PBMCs.

As handled by the study authors: Estimates of nucleated cell counts were drawn from the amplification of reference gene primers. Sequenced by immunoSEQ multiplex PCR; TCRdb stores in-frame clones only, minus some. For V, J and clone size, that table is used; D and trimming come from the DNA. The sample records 200,000 to 250,000 clones, roughly 86% being singletons. Sequencing was carried out using peripheral blood. The sequence derives from a man aged 55 to 70 with acute or convalescent COVID-19.

CDR3 loop: CASSKRENNQPQHF. The CDR3, as DNA: TGTGCCAGTAGTAAAAGGGAGAACAATCAGCCCCAGCATTTT. The rearrangement links TRBV19 to TRBJ1-5; no clear D gene. The germline V gene has CDR1 LNHDA and CDR2 SQIVND (reference sequence). The CDR3 is 14 residues long. Trimming pared 4 bases from V and 3 bases from J, leaving 10 bases between.